One sample yielded the 18 T cell receptor beta chains listed below, sequenced in a study of blood T cell repertoires in COVID-19. Generated by immunoSEQ multiplex PCR, the TCRdb table keeps only in-frame clones and is missing some. The profile shows around 100,000 clones, 80% to 95% of them singletons. What was sequenced was peripheral blood. The source of these receptors is a man aged 65-85 years with acute or convalescent COVID-19.

The chain uses TRBV7-9 and TRBJ1-3; possible D gene TRBD1, 5 bases. Trimming pared 3 bases from V and 10 bases from J, leaving 16 bases between. CDR1 is SEHNR, CDR2 FQNEAQ, per germline (reference sequence). There are 14 residues in the CDR3. The CDR3 loop reads CASSLVVPGGTIYF. The DNA for the CDR3 is TGTGCCAGCAGCTTGGTCGTGCCCGGGGGTACCATATATTTT.

This clone occurred a few times. The rearrangement joins TRBV28 to TRBJ2-7, with D perhaps matching TRBD2 (5 bases). Between the trimmed V and J ends, which lost 3 bases and 5 bases, there was a span of 14 bases. The CDR3 is 14 amino acids. From germline, CDR1 is MDHEN and CDR2 SYDVKM. CDR3 protein: CASSFSSDGNEQYF. The CDR3 coding sequence is TGTGCCAGCAGTTTCTCCTCTGACGGGAACGAGCAGTACTTC.

The chain carries TRBV9 and TRBJ2-2, with D uncertain. The CDR3 sequence is 13 residues long. Germline V gene lookup returns CDR1 SGDLS and CDR2 YYNGEE. With 3 bases removed from V and 7 bases from J, the gap between germline ends came to 10 bases. In DNA, the CDR3 is TGTGCCAGCAGCGGTCTGTTTGTCGGGGAGCTGTTTTTT. This sequence encodes CASSGLFVGELFF. Variable domain in full (rest from reference TRBV9 and TRBJ2-2): DSGVTQTPKHLITATGQRVTLRCSPRSGDLSVYWYQQSLDQGLQFLIQYYNGEERAKGNILERFSAQQFPDLHSELNLSSLELGDSALYFCASSGLFVGELFFGEGSRLTVL.

This chain joins TRBV7-8 and TRBJ2-1, with 7 nucleotides matching TRBD2. Unmatched junction bases numbered 8, after V lost 5 bases and J lost 4 bases. Per germline, CDR1 SGHVS and CDR2 FQNEAQ. The CDR3 runs 15 residues. CDR3 nucleotides: TGTGCCAGCAGCCTCTCCGGGACTAAGTACAATGAGCAGTTCTTC. This codes for CASSLSGTKYNEQFF.

CDR3 DNA: TGCGCCAGCACACTAGCGGGAGACACCGGGGAGCTGTTTTTT. Amino acids: CASTLAGDTGELFF. This chain joins TRBV10-1 and TRBJ2-2; 11 nucleotides line up with TRBD2. Germline V lookup: CDR1 WNHNN, CDR2 SYGVQD (reference sequence). V shed 7 bases, J shed 3 bases, and the junction held 1 base outside the gene matches. The CDR3 is made up of 14 amino acids.

The rearrangement joins TRBV7-9 to TRBJ2-3; D not resolved. Trimming took off 3 bases at V and 6 bases at J, with 16 bases between the two ends. This CDR3 has 15 residues. In germline, CDR1 is SEHNR, CDR2 FQNEAQ (reference sequence). CDR3 in amino acids: CASSLDWADPDTQYF. In DNA form, the CDR3 reads TGTGCCAGCAGCTTGGATTGGGCTGACCCGGATACGCAGTATTTT.

The chain employs TRBV11-2 and TRBJ2-3, with TRBD2 matching over 8 bases. Germline V lookup: CDR1 SGHAT, CDR2 FQNNGV. The CDR3 is made up of 14 amino acids. V lost 6 bases, J lost 5 bases, and 7 bases stayed unmatched. The CDR3 DNA reads as TGTGCCAGCAGGACCTCGGGGGGGGTAGATACGCAGTATTTT. Its protein is CASRTSGGVDTQYF. Full variable domain (rest looked up from reference TRBV11-2 and TRBJ2-3): EAGVAQSPRYKIIEKRQSVAFWCNPISGHATLYWYQQILGQGPKLLIQFQNNGVVDDSQLPKDRFSAERLKGVDSTLKIQPAKLEDSAVYLCASRTSGGVDTQYFGPGTRLTVL.

The CDR3 reads CAIRGTSGKWNEQFF. CDR3 in DNA: TGTGCCATCAGGGGGACTAGCGGGAAGTGGAATGAGCAGTTCTTC. The V and J genes are TRBV10-3 and TRBJ2-1; 13 bases align to TRBD2. Germline CDR1 is ENHRY and CDR2 is SYGVKD. The CDR3 runs to 15 residues. Trimming cost V 6 bases and J 7 bases; bases outside gene matches: 6.

V gene TRBV18 combines with J gene TRBJ1-2, with D possibly being TRBD1 (6 bases). CDR3 size: 15 residues. Germline-derived CDR1 and CDR2 are KGHSH and LQKENI. Trimming removed 0 bases at V and 5 bases at J, with 13 bases between. Here the CDR3 DNA reads TGTGCCAGCTCACCACCGGTGGGGGGGCCGTATGGCTACACCTTC. This codes for CASSPPVGGPYGYTF.

The V and J genes are TRBV18 and TRBJ1-1; D remains ambiguous. Deletions cut 2 bases from V and 1 base from J, with 5 bases between. CDR3 length equals 13 residues. Per germline, CDR1 KGHSH and CDR2 LQKENI. The CDR3 reads CASSPGRNTEAFF. DNA of the CDR3: TGTGCCAGCTCACCAGGGCGGAACACTGAAGCTTTCTTT.

This chain joins TRBV29-1 and TRBJ2-7, with a weak D call TRBD2 (6 bases). Germline assignment: CDR1 SQVTM and CDR2 ANQGSEA. The CDR3 loop spans 17 amino acids. V lost 2 bases and J 7 bases, leaving 27 bases between the germline ends. As DNA, the CDR3 is TGCAGCGTTGAAAGGCGGACCTGGGACTCCCCGGTACGGGAGCAGTACTTC. It codes for CSVERRTWDSPVREQYF.

The V call is TRBV6-6, the J call TRBJ2-3; 9 nucleotides agree with TRBD2. CDR1 MNHNY and CDR2 SVGAGI come from the germline V gene (reference sequence). The CDR3 runs to 14 residues. V gave up 8 bases and J gave up 0 bases; unmatched junction bases: 3. CDR3 region: CASLAGTSTDTQYF. The DNA of the CDR3 is TGTGCCAGCCTAGCGGGGACTAGCACAGATACGCAGTATTTT.

In DNA, the CDR3 is TGCGCCAGCAGCTCGGGACAGAGTAATGAAAAACTGTTTTTT. Residues: CASSSGQSNEKLFF. The rearrangement joins TRBV5-1 to TRBJ1-4; 7 bases line up with TRBD1. Germline V CDR1 and CDR2: SGHRS, YFSETQ. The CDR3 extends over 14 amino acids. J was trimmed by 4 bases and V by 3 bases; bases with no gene match: 3.

The chain combines TRBV7-9 with TRBJ1-1; 7 bases line up with TRBD1. The germline CDR1 and CDR2 sequences are SEHNR and FQNEAQ (reference sequence). The CDR3 runs to 14 residues. The trim removed 2 bases at V and 4 bases at J, leaving 4 bases unmatched. In DNA, the CDR3 is TGTGCCAGCAGCTTACGACAGGGCGGCACTGAAGCTTTCTTT. Protein: CASSLRQGGTEAFF.

The CDR3: CASILGQDYTF. The CDR3 DNA sequence: TGTGCCAGCATCCTGGGGCAAGACTACACCTTC. V and J are TRBV6-5 and TRBJ1-2, with D possibly matching TRBD1 (5 bases). V was pared by 7 bases and J by 10 bases, with 13 bases between. Germline-derived CDR1 and CDR2 are MNHEY and SVGAGI. This CDR3 region has 11 residues.

The rearrangement links TRBV20-1 to TRBJ2-1; 9 nucleotides align to TRBD2. Germline V CDR1 and CDR2: DFQATT, SNEGSKA (reference sequence). The CDR3 length is 18 residues. Trimming removed 3 bases from V and 5 bases from J; junction bases left unmatched: 17. In DNA form, the CDR3 reads TGCAGTGCTAGTGCGTTTGGGAGAAGGACTAGCGTCGACAATGAGCAGTTCTTC. Protein: CSASAFGRRTSVDNEQFF.

This chain connects TRBV10-1 to TRBJ2-3, with D uncertain. The germline gives CDR1 WNHNN, CDR2 SYGVQD (reference sequence). CDR3 length: 13 residues. Trimming pared 8 bases from V and 2 bases from J, leaving 11 bases between. CDR3 sequence reads: CASGGPYTDTQYF. CDR3 nucleotides: TGCGCCAGCGGTGGCCCCTACACAGATACGCAGTATTTT.

This clone occurred a few times. The V call is TRBV6-5, the J call TRBJ2-7, with D possibly matching TRBD2 (5 bases). CDR1 MNHEY and CDR2 SVGAGI come from the germline V gene. Trimming took 2 bases from V and 7 from J, leaving 15 bases between them. This CDR3 contains 14 residues. The CDR3 sequence is CASSYVTAPGEQYF. CDR3 coding DNA: TGTGCCAGCAGTTACGTCACAGCGCCGGGGGAGCAGTACTTC.